Shown below are 22 T cell receptor beta chains from a single sample sequenced in a study of blood T cell repertoires in COVID-19. Assay used: immunoSEQ multiplex PCR; TCRdb lists only in-frame clones, some missing. The repertoire has around 370,000 clones, over 80% of them found once; the top ten carry 6% to 7%. Sequencing was performed on peripheral blood. The receptors shown here come from a woman aged 45-60 years with COVID-19, enrolled during active disease.

V usage is TRBV6-5 and J usage is TRBJ1-1, with 8 bases aligning to TRBD1. With 7 bases clipped from V and 7 bases from J, the junction kept 11 bases outside the gene matches. This CDR3 region has 14 residues. Germline V gives CDR1 MNHEY, CDR2 SVGAGI. The CDR3 DNA reads TGTGCCAGCATCCTCAGGGGGCGGGTCAGTGAAGCTTTCTTT. Protein sequence: CASILRGRVSEAFF.

DNA of the CDR3: TGTGCCAGCAGCTTACCCGGGACAGGGGGCTTGGAGCAGTACTTC. Translated, it gives CASSLPGTGGLEQYF. The rearrangement joins TRBV5-4 to TRBJ2-7, with TRBD1 identical over 12 bases. CDR1 is SGHNT and CDR2 is YYREEE in the germline V gene (reference sequence). The CDR3 spans 15 residues. Unmatched junction bases numbered 7, after V lost 2 bases and J lost 7 bases.

The V and J genes are TRBV10-3 and TRBJ1-2; 7 bases are shared with TRBD1. The CDR3 is 15 residues long. CDR1 is ENHRY, CDR2 SYGVKD, per germline. The V segment lost 5 bases and the J segment 8 bases; nucleotides outside the gene matches: 14. CDR3 sequence reads: CAISLETGSAFGYTF. The CDR3 nucleotides read TGTGCCATCAGTTTAGAGACAGGGTCGGCGTTCGGCTACACCTTC.

The gene calls are TRBV15 and TRBJ1-1, with 8 positions matching TRBD1. The junction had 2 bases not matched to a gene; V was cut back by 1 base and J by 1 base. The germline V gene encodes CDR1 LNHNV and CDR2 YYDKDF (reference sequence). The CDR3 has 15 residues. The CDR3 is CATSRGGTGNTEAFF. The CDR3 region has the DNA TGTGCCACCAGCAGAGGCGGGACAGGGAACACTGAAGCTTTCTTT.

This chain connects TRBV11-2 to TRBJ1-4; D is unresolved. The CDR3 contains 11 residues. The germline V and J ends were trimmed by 5 bases and 11 bases, with 9 bases remaining between them. Germline values: CDR1 SGHAT, CDR2 FQNNGV. This CDR3 is CASSRVGKLFF. CDR3 coding DNA: TGTGCCAGCAGCCGCGTCGGGAAACTGTTTTTT.

Only a few counts were recorded for this clone. This chain connects TRBV9 to TRBJ2-3, with 7 nucleotides matching TRBD2. Per germline, CDR1 SGDLS and CDR2 YYNGEE. The CDR3 contains 16 residues. Trimming took 1 base from V and 5 from J; bases not matched to a gene: 10. Here the CDR3 reads CASSVSGGMGRDTQYF. Written as DNA, the CDR3 is TGTGCCAGCAGCGTATCGGGGGGAATGGGCAGAGATACGCAGTATTTT.

J is TRBJ2-7 and V is TRBV7-2; weak D call: TRBD2 (5 bases). The germline V and J ends were trimmed by 5 bases and 4 bases, with 24 bases remaining between them. Germline V lookup: CDR1 SGHTA, CDR2 FQGNSA. The CDR3 loop spans 17 amino acids. This CDR3 reads CASSPGLGLEALYEQYF. In DNA, the CDR3 is TGTGCCAGCAGCCCAGGTCTGGGGTTGGAGGCTTTGTACGAGCAGTACTTC.

Here the CDR3 reads CASSARTGVYGYTF. CDR3 bases: TGTGCCAGCAGCGCAAGGACAGGGGTCTATGGCTACACCTTC. The V and J genes are TRBV11-3 and TRBJ1-2, with TRBD1 matching over 9 bases. V gave up 5 bases and J gave up 4 bases; unmatched junction bases: 5. Germline loops: CDR1 SGHNT, CDR2 YENEEA. This CDR3 is 14 amino acids long.

This clone was found once. The chain links TRBV30 to TRBJ2-3, with 11 bases identical to TRBD1. The CDR3 spans 16 residues. J lost 2 bases, V lost 2 bases, and 6 bases had no gene match. The germline CDR1 and CDR2 sequences are GTSNPN and SVGIG (reference sequence). The CDR3 DNA reads as TGTGCCTGGAGTAGGGACAGGGGGTCTGTCACAGATACGCAGTATTTT. Its translation: CAWSRDRGSVTDTQYF.

This clone has only one observation. The chain combines TRBV4-1 with TRBJ2-7, with 8 nucleotides matching TRBD2. Germline trimming cut 1 base from V and 0 bases from J; bases unmatched to any gene: 5. Per the germline V gene, CDR1 is MGHRA and CDR2 is YSYEKL. There are 16 residues in the CDR3. The CDR3 region is CASSQGRGGSSYEQYF. For the CDR3, the DNA is TGCGCCAGCAGCCAAGGTCGGGGGGGGAGCTCCTACGAGCAGTACTTC.

V and J are TRBV18 and TRBJ1-1; D is unclear. Germline V gene sequence: CDR1 KGHSH, CDR2 LQKENI. The CDR3 is made up of 15 amino acids. V was pared by 5 bases and J by 1 base, with 14 bases between. As DNA, the CDR3 is TGTGCCAGCTCATCGGGAAACTGGAAGAACACTGAAGCTTTCTTT. Translation gives CASSSGNWKNTEAFF.

The chain has TRBV5-3 and TRBJ2-7, with D maybe TRBD2 (5 bases). TRBV5-3 is an ORF, with its function uncertain. This CDR3 is built from 15 residues. Trimming removed 1 base from V and 6 bases from J, with 17 bases in between. The CDR3 sequence is CARSLRARGPSEQYF. CDR3 DNA sequence: TGTGCCAGAAGCTTGAGGGCCCGGGGTCCCTCCGAGCAGTACTTC.

The chain combines TRBV5-5 with TRBJ2-1, with D possibly TRBD1 on 6 matching bases. This CDR3 comprises 15 residues. The germline V gene encodes CDR1 SGHKS and CDR2 YYEKEE (reference sequence). The V and J ends lost 5 bases and 1 base respectively, with 13 bases between them. In DNA, the CDR3 is TGTGCCAGCAGTCTACCCCAGGGGTCCTACAATGAGCAGTTCTTC. It specifies CASSLPQGSYNEQFF.

The V and J genes are TRBV14 and TRBJ2-7; the match to TRBD2 covers 11 bases. Germline-derived CDR1 and CDR2 are SGHDN and FVKESK. The CDR3 covers 15 residues. Losses at the gene ends were 4 bases for V and 3 bases for J; bases not matched to a gene: 5. The CDR3 sequence is CASSRPGTSGYEQYF. CDR3 sequence (DNA): TGTGCCAGCAGCCGTCCCGGGACTAGCGGCTACGAGCAGTACTTC. Drawing the rest from reference TRBV14 and TRBJ2-7, the complete variable domain is EAGVTQFPSHSVIEKGQTVTLRCDPISGHDNLYWYRRVMGKEIKFLLHFVKESKQDESGMPNNRFLAERTGGTYSTLKVQPAELEDSGVYFCASSRPGTSGYEQYFGPGTRLTVT.

This chain links TRBV19 with TRBJ2-1, with D unresolved. The germline V and J ends were trimmed by 5 bases and 0 bases, with 14 bases remaining between them. This CDR3 has 16 amino acids. Germline CDR1 LNHDA, CDR2 SQIVND (reference sequence). The CDR3 coding sequence is TGTGCCAGTAGTGACCCGCGAGCTAGCTCCTACAATGAGCAGTTCTTC. Residues: CASSDPRASSYNEQFF.

This chain connects TRBV6-4 to TRBJ2-1, with D possibly TRBD2 on 6 matching bases. V dropped 6 bases and J dropped 2 bases, with 14 bases sitting between them. This CDR3 spans 15 amino acids. Germline V lookup: CDR1 MRHNA, CDR2 SNTAGT. CDR3 nucleotides: TGTGCCAGCAGCAAGACTAGAGAGCCCTACAATGAGCAGTTCTTC. This encodes CASSKTREPYNEQFF.

This rearrangement joins TRBV6-5 to TRBJ2-7, with D possibly TRBD1 on 6 matching bases. Trimming took off 3 bases at V and 6 bases at J, with 15 bases between the two ends. This CDR3 comprises 14 residues. Looked up from germline, CDR1 is MNHEY and CDR2 is SVGAGI. The CDR3 bases are TGTGCCAGCAGTTATGCAGGGGCAATGCGCGAGCAGTACTTC. This sequence encodes CASSYAGAMREQYF.

V usage is TRBV7-2 and J usage is TRBJ2-7, with D perhaps matching TRBD2 (6 bases). CDR1 is SGHTA and CDR2 is FQGNSA in the germline V gene. The V gene lost 2 bases and the J gene lost 0 bases, with 8 bases spanning the gap. The CDR3 runs 14 residues. Written as DNA, the CDR3 is TGTGCCAGCAGCTTAACTAGCCCCTCCTACGAGCAGTACTTC. Its translation is CASSLTSPSYEQYF.

This chain links TRBV7-8 with TRBJ2-7, with unresolved D. CDR1 is SGHVS and CDR2 is FQNEAQ in the germline V gene. This CDR3 spans 13 amino acids. V shed 1 base and J shed 2 bases, with 6 bases lying between them. The CDR3 DNA sequence: TGTGCCAGCAGCTTAGGAGGCCCCTACGAGCAGTACTTC. Protein sequence: CASSLGGPYEQYF.

V usage is TRBV5-4 and J usage is TRBJ2-7; TRBD1 matches at 7 bases. J gave up 5 bases and V 5 bases, and 7 bases lay outside the gene matches. This CDR3 region has 13 residues. CDR1 and CDR2 from the germline V gene are SGHNT and YYREEE (reference sequence). The CDR3 loop reads CASRRDRLDEQYF. DNA of the CDR3: TGTGCCAGCAGGAGGGACAGACTCGACGAGCAGTACTTC.

The CDR3 spells CAWTTGANSPLHF. The CDR3 DNA reads TGTGCCTGGACCACAGGGGCGAATTCACCCCTCCACTTT. The V gene is TRBV30, the J gene TRBJ1-6; TRBD1 matches 7 bases. Losses at the gene ends were 4 bases for V and 7 bases for J; bases not matched to a gene: 4. Looked up from germline, CDR1 is GTSNPN and CDR2 is SVGIG (reference sequence). The CDR3 totals 13 residues.

The J gene is TRBJ2-3, the V gene TRBV10-2; the D gene is possibly TRBD1 (6 bases). This CDR3 is 17 amino acids long. The germline CDR1 and CDR2 sequences are WSHSY and SAAADI. Trimming took off 7 bases at V and 0 bases at J, with 20 bases between the two ends. The CDR3 nucleotides are TGCGCCAGCATTTGGGCAGGGGTAGGATTGAGCACAGATACGCAGTATTTT. It codes for CASIWAGVGLSTDTQYF.